This T cell receptor (beta chain) was captured by sequencing in a study of shared clonotypes between healthy human individuals. Method: immunoSEQ multiplex PCR; TCRdb's copy keeps in-frame clones and lacks some. This sample has roughly 1,100,000 clones, with around 75% found just once. Study-wide results and limits: Represented genetic and exposure-history diversity was restricted by having few donors.

Trimming pared 0 bases from V and 0 bases from J, leaving 15 bases between. Germline-derived CDR1 and CDR2 are SGHNT and YYREEE (reference sequence). This CDR3 comprises 17 residues. As regards this clone: As yet, its antigen is unknown.

Sequenced: memory CD4+ T cells sorted from blood. Specified subset: CD45RA-negative fraction. The sequence derives from a man in his late teens or twenties in good health. The rearrangement links TRBV5-4 to TRBJ1-1, with no clear D. As DNA, the CDR3 is TGTGCCAGCAGCTTGGGGTATGGGGAGGTCATGAACACTGAAGCTTTCTTT. It translates to CASSLGYGEVMNTEAFF.